This passage covers 5 T cell receptor beta chains from one sample sequenced in a study of T cell repertoires in cytomegalovirus infection. One entry per CDR3 protein results from TCRdb running MiXCR on the reads. The sample contains 900,000 to 950,000 distinct CDR3 sequences, 31% of which appear only once. Antigens of these TCRs are unknown. The input for sequencing was cultured CD8+ T cells from PBMCs, taken from culture after CMV antigen stimulation. All receptors come from a human donor in good health (CMV status not recorded). Some clones in this sample may be carry-over from other donors' samples.

The rearrangement uses TRBV7-9 and TRBJ2-1; perhaps D is TRBD1 or TRBD2 (5 bases each). The CDR3 runs 14 residues. Deletions cut 6 bases from V and 6 bases from J, with 15 bases between. CDR1 is SEHNR, CDR2 FQNEAQ, per germline (reference sequence). The CDR3 loop is CASRTGTSSNEQFF. CDR3 bases: TGTGCCAGCAGAACCGGGACCTCCAGCAATGAGCAGTTCTTC.

This clonotype was detected ten times or more. This chain connects TRBV14 to TRBJ2-5; D perhaps matches TRBD1 (5 bases). Trimming took off 0 bases at V and 4 bases at J, with 15 bases between the two ends. Germline assignment: CDR1 SGHDN and CDR2 FVKESK. This CDR3 contains 16 residues. CDR3: CASSQEKTVYGETQYF. CDR3 DNA sequence: TGTGCCAGCAGCCAAGAGAAGACAGTGTATGGAGAGACCCAGTACTTC.

On this clonotype itself: The junction does not match germline at one end; this may be a read error. This chain joins TRBV7-4 and TRBJ1-4, with D unresolved. Germline CDR1 reads SGHVT; CDR2 reads SQSDAQ. This CDR3 contains 13 residues. CDR3 protein: CVSTEPTNEKLFF. The CDR3 DNA sequence: TGTGTCAGCACAGAGCCAACTAATGAAAAACTGTTTTTT.

V usage is TRBV13 and J usage is TRBJ2-2; D perhaps matches TRBD1 (6 bases). Germline values: CDR1 PRHDT, CDR2 FYEKMQ (reference sequence). Trimming shortened V by 5 bases and J by 9 bases, and 13 bases separated the two germline ends. This CDR3 comprises 13 residues. CDR3 bases: TGTGCCAGCAGCCCTACAGGGTGGCGGGAGCTGTTTTTT. It yields the protein CASSPTGWRELFF.

This clonotype was seen only a few times. The rearrangement joins TRBV27 to TRBJ2-7, with 8 bases lining up with TRBD1. V lost 3 bases and J lost 5; bases outside the gene matches: 6. Germline V gene sequence: CDR1 MNHEY, CDR2 SMNVEV (reference sequence). The CDR3 is made up of 14 amino acids. The CDR3 is CASSFGQGGDEQYF. The CDR3 region has the DNA TGTGCCAGCAGTTTTGGACAGGGAGGTGACGAGCAGTACTTC.